This T cell receptor beta chain emerged from a study of cytomegalovirus exposure and HLA in healthy donors. Study-level information: The 110 million or so unique TCR beta sequences, from about 179 million T cells, were found by an earlier analysis.

Remarks on this clone: Its target is unknown. No conserved phenylalanine or tryptophan ends this CDR3, so it is likely a read error. The DNA is left out, because the CDR3 cannot be placed on it with certainty; the CDR3 is given as TCRdb lists it.

Germline V gene data show CDR1 as SGHDT and CDR2 as YYEEEE. Inclusive of both ends, the CDR3 amounts to 15 amino acids. Study-wide results and caveats: Researchers counted 180 or so TCR beta chains as cytomegalovirus-associated.

Use of 60 Vbeta and 13 Jbeta primers characterized the PCR. Using immunoSEQ multiplex PCR, the repertoire was profiled, and TCRdb retains in-frame clones only, with some absent. This listing includes around 200,000 clones. This TCR derives from a girl aged 2-15 years in good health and CMV-seropositive. Input material: PBMCs. V usage is TRBV5-6 and J usage is TRBJ2-7; TRBD1 was called by the table and not checked on the DNA. This CDR3 reads CASSLVRDRSVALET.